This TCR beta chain was profiled in a study of cytotoxic CD8 clonotypes in ibrutinib-treated CLL. Study-level background: The study included around twelve relapsed/refractory and under 16 treatment-naive patients; roughly 17 had IGHV unmutated disease. Study-level results: Elevated clonality accompanied ibrutinib response, with a return toward baseline values at progression. Clonotypes that were public were uncommon, and they contracted or stayed stable on treatment.

The protocol was immunoSEQ multiplex PCR, while the TCRdb copy is restricted to in-frame clones and leaves out a portion. The sample lists hundreds of thousands of clones, 80% occurring once. The CDR3 loop spans 17 amino acids. Per the germline V gene, CDR1 is MGHDK and CDR2 is SYGVNS. The J segment lost 4 bases and the V segment lost 6 bases, leaving 14 bases of the junction unmatched. As concerns this clone: What it binds is unknown.

The TCR sequence derives from a human donor with chronic lymphocytic leukemia. Specimen: PBMCs, collected before ibrutinib treatment. The chain links TRBV25-1 to TRBJ2-7, with TRBD2 identical over 11 bases. The CDR3 spells CASRTSGTVWMGYEQYF. The CDR3 bases are TGTGCCAGCAGGACTAGCGGGACTGTGTGGATGGGATACGAGCAGTACTTC.